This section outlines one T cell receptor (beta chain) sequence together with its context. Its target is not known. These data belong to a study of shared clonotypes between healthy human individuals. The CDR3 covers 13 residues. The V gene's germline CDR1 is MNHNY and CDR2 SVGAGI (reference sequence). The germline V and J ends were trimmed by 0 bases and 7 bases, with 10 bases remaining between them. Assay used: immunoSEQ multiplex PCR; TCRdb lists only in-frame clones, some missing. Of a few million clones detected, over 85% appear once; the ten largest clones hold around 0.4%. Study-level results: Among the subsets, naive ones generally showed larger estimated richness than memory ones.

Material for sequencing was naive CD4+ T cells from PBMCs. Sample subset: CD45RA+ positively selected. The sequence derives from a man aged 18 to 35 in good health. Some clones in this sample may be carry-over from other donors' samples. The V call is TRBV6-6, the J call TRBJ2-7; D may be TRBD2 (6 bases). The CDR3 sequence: CASSYSEGWEQYF. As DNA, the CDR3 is TGTGCCAGCAGTTACTCGGAGGGGTGGGAGCAGTACTTC.